This T cell receptor beta chain was recovered during a study of T cell repertoires in cytomegalovirus infection. Across the whole study: Public signatures in TCR beta pointed to CMV infection and matching HLA type. Whole-study findings and limits: Totalled public TCR beta family frequency picked out people who carried CMV plus the relevant HLA. Ex vivo responses were dominated by HLA-C-restricted CMV-specific TCR beta clonotypes.

With 6 bases removed from V and 2 bases from J, the gap between germline ends came to 17 bases. This CDR3 has 16 amino acids. This clonotype was counted a few times. What it recognizes is unknown. TCRdb analysed the reads with MiXCR anew, one entry per CDR3 protein. The sample lists 50,000 or so distinct CDR3 sequences, 20% to 25% occurring once. The source is a human donor in good health (CMV status not recorded). Some clones in this sample may be carry-over from other donors' samples. Sequencing was performed on PBMCs, sequenced either directly or after in vitro stimulation (not recorded which). V is TRBV12-3 or TRBV12-4 and J is TRBJ2-1; the D is unclear. The CDR3, as DNA: TGTGCCAGCAGCCCCGGATCGATGGTCGCCTACAATGAGCAGTTCTTC. This encodes CASSPGSMVAYNEQFF.